Listed here is a single T cell receptor (beta chain). Antigen specificity is unknown. The study ran its PCR with 60 Vbeta and 13 Jbeta primers. Here immunoSEQ multiplex PCR was the method, and the copy in TCRdb shows in-frame clones only, minus some. The sample lists roughly 40,000 clones, more than 80% occurring once. The germline V gene has CDR1 LNHNV and CDR2 YYDKDF (reference sequence). This CDR3 is 16 amino acids long. The V end was cut by 0 bases, the J end by 3 bases, with 11 bases between. This specimen belongs to a study of cytomegalovirus exposure and HLA in healthy donors. Study-wide points: Later analysis showed TCR association rates varying by HLA locus, highest for DRB1 and lowest for HLA-C.

V gene TRBV15 combines with J gene TRBJ2-2, with D tentatively TRBD2 (6 bases). Sequenced: PBMCs. This receptor was obtained from a middle-aged woman in good health and CMV-seronegative. Here the CDR3 DNA reads TGTGCCACCAGCAGAGAAAAGGGACTGGACACCGGGGAGCTGTTTTTT. Translation gives CATSREKGLDTGELFF.